This T cell receptor beta chain was obtained from a study of blood T cell repertoires in COVID-19. The length of the CDR3 is 16 residues. J gave up 4 bases and V 2 bases, and 8 bases lay outside the gene matches. In germline, CDR1 is SGHAT, CDR2 FQNNGV. Some clones are missing from TCRdb's copy, which holds only in-frame ones; the method was immunoSEQ multiplex PCR. The sample shows 180,000 or so clones, over 65% of them seen only once. Material for sequencing was PBMCs or T cells enriched from blood (not recorded which). The chain recombines TRBV11-2 with TRBJ2-5; TRBD1 aligns across 9 bases. The receptor's source is a woman in her forties or fifties who had recovered from COVID-19. DNA for the CDR3: TGTGCCAGCAGCTTACGGGGACAGGGTGGGGGAGAGACCCAGTACTTC. Its translation: CASSLRGQGGGETQYF.